This T cell receptor beta chain was captured by sequencing in a study of T cell changes during pregnancy in multiple sclerosis (dated 2019 in TCRdb). As for the study more broadly: In women with multiple sclerosis, the researchers looked at how the T cell repertoire shifted as pregnancy progressed.

To prepare the library, the immunoSEQ multiplex PCR assay was applied. Sourced from immuneACCESS, this table was stored by TCRdb with only in-frame sequences that have V and J called. A share of the clones is absent; for the studies checked, an unresolved V gene accounts for under half, and the remainder has no known explanation. Here the sample has about 21,000 clones; approximately 90% occur a single time. About 0.62% of the sample rests with the top ten. A word on this clone: Its antigen is currently not known. Base qualities are missing; no much larger clone stands one base away.

The CDR3 sequence holds 16 residues, the cysteine and phenylalanine included. The entry retains the CDR3 DNA only, 48 bases that are in frame from base 1. From V the trimming removes 4 bases and from J it removes 3 bases, while the gene matches leave 7 bases of the junction unaccounted for. CDR1 is given as SGHRS and CDR2 as YFSETQ, both from the germline V gene. Here the chain combines TRBV5-1 and TRBJ2-5, with TRBD2 matching 12 junction bases. This TCR came from a female donor with multiple sclerosis, enrolled in a pregnancy study. The sequencing used CD4+ T cells from peripheral blood mononuclear cells, collected in the third trimester of pregnancy. In nucleotides, the sequence is TGCGCCAGCAGCGCACCTAGCGGGGGGGCCGAAGAGACCCAGTACTTC. This yields the protein CASSAPSGGAEETQYF.